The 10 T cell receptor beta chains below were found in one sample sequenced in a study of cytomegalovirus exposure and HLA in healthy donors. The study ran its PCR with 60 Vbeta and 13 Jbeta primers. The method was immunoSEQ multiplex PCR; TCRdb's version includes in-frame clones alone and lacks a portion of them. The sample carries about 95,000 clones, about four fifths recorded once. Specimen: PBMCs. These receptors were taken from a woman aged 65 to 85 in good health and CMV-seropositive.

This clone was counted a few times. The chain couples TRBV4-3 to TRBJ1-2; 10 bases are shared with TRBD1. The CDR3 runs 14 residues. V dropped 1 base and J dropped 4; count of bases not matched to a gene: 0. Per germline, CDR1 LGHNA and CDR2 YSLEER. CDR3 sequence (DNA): TGCGCCAGCAGCCAAGGGACAGGGGGCTATGGCTACACCTTC. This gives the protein CASSQGTGGYGYTF.

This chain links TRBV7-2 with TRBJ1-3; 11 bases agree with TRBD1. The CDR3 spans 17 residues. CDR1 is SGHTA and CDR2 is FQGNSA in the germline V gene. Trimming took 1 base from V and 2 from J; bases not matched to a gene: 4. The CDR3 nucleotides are TGTGCCAGCAGCTTAGTAGGACAGGGGGCCGCTGGAAACACCATATATTTT. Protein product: CASSLVGQGAAGNTIYF.

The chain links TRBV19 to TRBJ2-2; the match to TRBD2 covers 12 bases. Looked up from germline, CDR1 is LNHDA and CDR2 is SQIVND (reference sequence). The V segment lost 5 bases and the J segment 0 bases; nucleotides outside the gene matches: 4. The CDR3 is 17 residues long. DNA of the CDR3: TGTGCCAGTAGTCGACTAGCGGGAGTTACGAACACCGGGGAGCTGTTTTTT. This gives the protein CASSRLAGVTNTGELFF. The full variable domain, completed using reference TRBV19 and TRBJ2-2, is DGGITQSPKYLFRKEGQNVTLSCEQNLNHDAMYWYRQDPGQGLRLIYYSQIVNDFQKGDIAEGYSVSREKKESFPLTVTSAQKNPTAFYLCASSRLAGVTNTGELFFGEGSRLTVL.

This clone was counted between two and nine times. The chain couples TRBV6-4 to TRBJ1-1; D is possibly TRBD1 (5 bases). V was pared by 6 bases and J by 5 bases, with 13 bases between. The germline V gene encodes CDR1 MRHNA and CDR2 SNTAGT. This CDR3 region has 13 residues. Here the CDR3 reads CASRGPGGTEAFF. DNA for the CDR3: TGTGCCAGCAGGGGCCCGGGGGGAACTGAAGCTTTCTTT.

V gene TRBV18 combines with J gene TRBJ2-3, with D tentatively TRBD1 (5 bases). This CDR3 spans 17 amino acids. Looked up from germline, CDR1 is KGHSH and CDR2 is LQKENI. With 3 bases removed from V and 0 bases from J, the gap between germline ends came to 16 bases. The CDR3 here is CASSPRVQASSTDTQYF. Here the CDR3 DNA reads TGTGCCAGCTCACCTAGGGTACAGGCTTCTAGCACAGATACGCAGTATTTT. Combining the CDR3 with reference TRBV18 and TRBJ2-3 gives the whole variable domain NAGVMQNPRHLVRRRGQEARLRCSPMKGHSHVYWYRQLPEEGLKFMVYLQKENIIDESGMPKERFSAEFPKEGPSILRIQQVVRGDSAAYFCASSPRVQASSTDTQYFGPGTRLTVL.

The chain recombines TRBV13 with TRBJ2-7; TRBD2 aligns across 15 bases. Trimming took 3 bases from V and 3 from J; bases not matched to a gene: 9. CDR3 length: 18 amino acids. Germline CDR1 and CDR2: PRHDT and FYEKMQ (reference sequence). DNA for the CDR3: TGTGCCAGCAGCTTCCTTGGACTAGCGGGAGGGCCGGGCTACGAGCAGTACTTC. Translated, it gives CASSFLGLAGGPGYEQYF.

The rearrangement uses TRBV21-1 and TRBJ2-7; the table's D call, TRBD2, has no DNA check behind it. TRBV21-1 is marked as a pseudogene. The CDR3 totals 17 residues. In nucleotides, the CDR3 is TGTGCCAGCAGCAAATTAATTACGGCTAGCGGGACCTACGAGCAGTACTTC. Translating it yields CASSKLITASGTYEQYF.

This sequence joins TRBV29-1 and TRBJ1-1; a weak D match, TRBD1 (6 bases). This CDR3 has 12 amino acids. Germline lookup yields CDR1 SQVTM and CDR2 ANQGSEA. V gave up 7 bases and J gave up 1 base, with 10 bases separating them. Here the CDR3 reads CSATQGNTEAFF. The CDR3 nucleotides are TGCAGCGCCACACAGGGGAACACTGAAGCTTTCTTT.

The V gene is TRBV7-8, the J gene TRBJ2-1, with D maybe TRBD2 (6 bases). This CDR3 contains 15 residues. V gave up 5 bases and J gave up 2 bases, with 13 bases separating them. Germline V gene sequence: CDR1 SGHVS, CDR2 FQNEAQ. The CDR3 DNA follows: TGTGCCAGCAGCCTCCGGGACTTGACCTACAATGAGCAGTTCTTC. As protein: CASSLRDLTYNEQFF.

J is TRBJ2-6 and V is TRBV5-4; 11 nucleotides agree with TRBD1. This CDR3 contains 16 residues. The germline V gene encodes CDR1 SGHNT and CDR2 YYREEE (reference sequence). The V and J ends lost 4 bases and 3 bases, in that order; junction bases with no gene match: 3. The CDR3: CASSGQGAGGANVLTF. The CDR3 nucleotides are TGTGCCAGCAGCGGACAGGGGGCGGGTGGGGCCAACGTCCTGACTTTC.